These 25 T cell receptor beta chains were all obtained from the same sample, sequenced in a study of regulatory T cells in long-lasting Graves disease. Building the TCR beta libraries relied on iRepertoire HTBI primers, and CDR3 regions underwent Arm-PCR. TCRdb re-derived calls from the multiplex PCR reads in MiXCR, one entry per CDR3 protein. The sample holds hundreds of thousands of distinct CDR3 sequences, 15% to 17% seen once. Time point meaning: newly diagnosed GD, antithyroid drugs for less than 3 months. Isolated PBMC RNA provided the starting material for the TCR library. The sequences come from peripheral blood mononuclear cells (PBMCs), collected at new diagnosis, from a patient treated with antithyroid drugs. The receptor source for this set is a female donor with Graves disease.

In its sample, this clonotype was seen many times. CDR3 DNA: TGTGCCAGCAACGGCGGTCGAGGCACAGATACGCAGTATTTT. Its translation is CASNGGRGTDTQYF. The chain employs TRBV28 and TRBJ2-3; D not certain. The V end lost 7 bases, the J end lost 1 base, and 12 bases lay between the germline ends. The CDR3 is 14 amino acids. Germline lookup yields CDR1 MDHEN and CDR2 SYDVKM.

This clonotype was seen ten or more times. This chain uses TRBV6-5 with TRBJ2-7; TRBD2 matches at 9 bases. Germline CDR1 is MNHEY and CDR2 is SVGAGI. After removal of 0 bases from V and 3 bases from J, the junction contained 3 bases not matched to a gene. CDR3 length: 15 amino acids. The CDR3 loop is CASSYSASGNYEQYF. The DNA for the CDR3 is TGTGCCAGCAGTTACTCGGCTAGCGGGAACTACGAGCAGTACTTC.

In its sample, this clonotype was seen many times. The rearrangement joins TRBV20-1 to TRBJ2-3; 8 bases fit TRBD2. V lost 8 bases and J lost 1; bases outside the gene matches: 8. CDR3 length: 14 amino acids. CDR1 is DFQATT and CDR2 is SNEGSKA in the germline V gene (reference sequence). This CDR3 reads CSTYWRGGTDTQYF. CDR3 nucleotides: TGCAGTACCTACTGGCGGGGGGGCACAGATACGCAGTATTTT.

V usage is TRBV6-2 or TRBV6-3 and J usage is TRBJ2-1; unclear D gene. V was shortened by 3 bases and J by 1 base, with 4 bases between the two germline ends. Germline V gene lookup returns CDR1 MNHEY and CDR2 SVGEGT. The CDR3 consists of 13 residues. The CDR3 bases are TGTGCCAGCAGTTATCTTTCCTACAATGAGCAGTTCTTC. It translates to CASSYLSYNEQFF.

In regard to this clonotype: A far larger clone is one nucleotide away, so this likely arose from a read error. The chain is built from TRBV14 and TRBJ2-5, with D unclear. CDR3 size: 13 residues. Germline lookup yields CDR1 SGHDN and CDR2 FVKESK. The germline V and J ends were trimmed by 5 bases and 4 bases, with 11 bases remaining between them. The chain's CDR3 is CASSRAMGETQYF. The CDR3 nucleotides read TGTGCCAGCAGCAGGGCCATGGGAGAGACCCAGTACTTC. Filled out from reference TRBV14 and TRBJ2-5, the complete variable domain reads EAGVTQFPSHSVIEKGQTVTLRCDPISGHDNLYWYRRVMGKEIKFLLHFVKESKQDESGMPNNRFLAERTGGTYSTLKVQPAELEDSGVYFCASSRAMGETQYFGPGTRLLVL.

This clonotype was seen many times. This chain uses TRBV30 with TRBJ1-4, with D perhaps TRBD1 (5 bases). The germline gives CDR1 GTSNPN, CDR2 SVGIG (reference sequence). Trimming left V 5 bases short and J 8 bases short, with 18 bases between. The CDR3 is 14 amino acids. The CDR3 sequence is CAWDPGPRQEKLFF. The CDR3 coding sequence is TGTGCCTGGGATCCGGGACCCCGCCAAGAAAAACTGTTTTTT.

This clonotype was counted many times. The rearrangement links TRBV5-1 to TRBJ1-1; D perhaps matches TRBD1 (5 bases). Germline V gives CDR1 SGHRS, CDR2 YFSETQ. The V end lost 1 base, the J end lost 2 bases, and 12 bases lay between the germline ends. This CDR3 comprises 15 residues. The chain's CDR3 is CASSLSAGINTEAFF. The CDR3 coding sequence is TGCGCCAGCAGCTTGAGCGCAGGGATAAACACTGAAGCTTTCTTT.

Concerning this clonotype itself: Possible read error: a much larger clone is one base away. The chain is built from TRBV2 and TRBJ2-1; 8 bases align to TRBD2. Germline CDR1 SNHLY, CDR2 FYNNEI. V was clipped by 11 bases and J by 10 bases; unmatched bases: 16. This CDR3 spans 14 amino acids. The CDR3 nucleotides read TGTGCCGCGGTTCGTGACGGGGGGGCTCGCGAGCAGTTCTTC. Amino acids: CAAVRDGGAREQFF.

This clonotype was found many times. The V gene is TRBV7-2, the J gene TRBJ2-1; 13 bases line up with TRBD2. The CDR3 runs to 18 residues. Per the germline V gene, CDR1 is SGHTA and CDR2 is FQGNSA. V lost 1 base, J lost 8 bases, and 11 bases stayed unmatched. CDR3 amino acids: CASSLVRTSGSSRHEQFF. The CDR3 bases are TGTGCCAGCAGCTTAGTAAGGACTAGCGGGAGTTCGAGGCATGAGCAGTTCTTC.

There are a few counts of this clonotype. The chain recombines TRBV29-1 with TRBJ2-1, with 7 positions matching TRBD1. V lost 3 bases to trimming and J lost 4 bases; unmatched junction nucleotides: 9. Germline CDR1 SQVTM, CDR2 ANQGSEA. CDR3 length: 15 amino acids. CDR3 amino acids: CSVESRDRKYNEQFF. As DNA, the CDR3 is TGCAGCGTTGAGTCTAGGGACAGAAAATACAATGAGCAGTTCTTC.

In this sample, this clonotype turned up many times. This chain connects TRBV20-1 to TRBJ2-1, with 10 nucleotides matching TRBD2. The CDR3 is 16 residues long. Trimming cost V 1 base and J 4 bases; bases outside gene matches: 7. The germline gives CDR1 DFQATT, CDR2 SNEGSKA (reference sequence). The CDR3 spells CSARGRLAGLYNEQFF. The DNA of the CDR3 is TGCAGTGCTAGAGGGAGACTAGCGGGCCTGTACAATGAGCAGTTCTTC.

Only one count was recorded for this clonotype. Mismatch with germline at one junction end may stem from a read error. The rearrangement joins TRBV7-7 to TRBJ2-1; perhaps TRBD1 as D (6 bases). The germline V gene has CDR1 SSHAT and CDR2 FNYEAQ (reference sequence). CDR3 length: 15 amino acids. CDR3 DNA sequence: TGTGCTAGCAGCTTAGCGTCCCAAGGGGGCAATGAGCAGTTCTTC. Amino acid sequence: CASSLASQGGNEQFF.

This clonotype was seen repeatedly, ten times or more. The genes are TRBV6-1 and TRBJ2-1, with 8 bases aligning to TRBD2. The CDR3 has 15 amino acids. Germline values: CDR1 MNHNS, CDR2 SASEGT. With V trimmed by 5 bases and J by 4 bases, 7 bases remained unmatched. CDR3 DNA sequence: TGTGCCAGCAGTCCGGTCGGGGGGGGATACAATGAGCAGTTCTTC. It is translated as CASSPVGGGYNEQFF.

In this sample, this clonotype turned up a few times. CDR3 sequence: CSVNTQGNYGYTF. The CDR3 DNA reads as TGCAGCGTTAACACACAGGGTAACTATGGCTACACCTTC. This sequence joins TRBV29-1 and TRBJ1-2, with D maybe TRBD1 (6 bases). V lost 5 bases to trimming and J lost 1 base, with 11 bases between them. The CDR3 covers 13 residues. The germline CDR1 and CDR2 sequences are SQVTM and ANQGSEA.

This clonotype appeared a few times. The V gene is TRBV7-7, the J gene TRBJ2-2; tentative D call: TRBD1 (6 bases). From germline, CDR1 is SSHAT and CDR2 FNYEAQ (reference sequence). This CDR3 has 14 residues. V lost 9 bases and J 3 bases, leaving 14 bases between the germline ends. The CDR3: CARKGVGDTGELFF. The CDR3 region has the DNA TGTGCCAGGAAGGGGGTTGGAGACACCGGGGAGCTGTTTTTT.

The CDR3 region has the DNA TGTGCCAGCAGTCCGATGATTCACTCCTACGAGCAGTACTTC. Translating gives CASSPMIHSYEQYF. The chain has TRBV6-2 or TRBV6-3 and TRBJ2-7; D gene uncertain. Trimming took 5 bases from V and 0 from J, leaving 11 bases between them. Germline loops: CDR1 MNHEY, CDR2 SVGEGT. The CDR3 consists of 14 residues.

The table lists this clonotype with many counts. This chain uses TRBV7-3 with TRBJ2-2; the match to TRBD2 covers 9 bases. The CDR3 has 16 amino acids. V shed 5 bases and J 7 bases; nucleotides not matched to a gene: 11. The germline V gene encodes CDR1 SGHTA and CDR2 FQGTGA. CDR3 DNA: TGTGCCAGCAGCCCCAGCGGCGGGAGGGCCAGCGGGGAGCTGTTTTTT. Its protein is CASSPSGGRASGELFF.

This clonotype was seen repeatedly, ten times or more. The chain links TRBV28 to TRBJ2-1; D is undetermined. The CDR3 totals 14 residues. V dropped 7 bases and J dropped 0 bases, with 10 bases sitting between them. Germline CDR1 is MDHEN and CDR2 is SYDVKM. The CDR3: CASTPASSYNEQFF. As DNA, the CDR3 is TGTGCCAGCACCCCCGCTAGCTCCTACAATGAGCAGTTCTTC.

This clonotype was counted at least ten times. CDR3 loop: CASSVANSDSYEQYF. The CDR3 DNA reads TGTGCCAGCAGCGTAGCGAATAGCGACTCCTACGAGCAGTACTTC. The chain joins TRBV9 to TRBJ2-7; D perhaps matches TRBD2 (5 bases). The ends were cut back, 0 bases at V and 0 bases at J, with 10 bases in the middle. The CDR3 spans 15 residues. Germline CDR1 reads SGDLS; CDR2 reads YYNGEE.

The table lists this clonotype with many counts. This chain connects TRBV7-2 to TRBJ2-7; D may be TRBD1 or TRBD2 (5 bases each). This CDR3 contains 17 residues. Trimming took 5 bases from V and 4 from J, leaving 24 bases between them. Per germline, CDR1 SGHTA and CDR2 FQGNSA. This chain's CDR3 is CASSPGTAKAGAYEQYF. The CDR3 DNA follows: TGTGCCAGCAGCCCGGGGACCGCTAAAGCCGGGGCGTACGAGCAGTACTTC.

This clonotype has ten or more counts. The gene calls are TRBV28 and TRBJ1-1; D not certain. Trimming took 9 bases from V and 4 from J, leaving 12 bases between them. The CDR3 is made up of 12 amino acids. Germline lookup yields CDR1 MDHEN and CDR2 SYDVKM. The CDR3: CASCSPLTEAFF. The CDR3 DNA is TGTGCCAGTTGCTCCCCCCTCACTGAAGCTTTCTTT. The whole variable domain, remainder taken from reference TRBV28 and TRBJ1-1, is DVKVTQSSRYLVKRTGEKVFLECVQDMDHENMFWYRQDPGLGLRLIYFSYDVKMKEKGDIPEGYSVSREKKERFSLILESASTNQTSMYLCASCSPLTEAFFGQGTRLTVV.

This clonotype was seen a handful of times. The rearrangement joins TRBV5-1 to TRBJ2-5, with 8 bases aligning to TRBD1. J lost 4 bases, V lost 3 bases, and 8 bases had no gene match. The CDR3 runs 15 residues. Germline CDR1 reads SGHRS; CDR2 reads YFSETQ. CDR3 region: CASSSEATGGETQYF. The CDR3 nucleotides read TGCGCCAGCAGCTCCGAAGCAACAGGGGGAGAGACCCAGTACTTC.

CDR3 DNA: TGCGCCAGCGGGTATGGGACAAAAAAATGGGAGACCCAGTACTTC. Amino acid sequence: CASGYGTKKWETQYF. The chain joins TRBV5-1 to TRBJ2-5, with D perhaps TRBD1 (6 bases). Germline V gene lookup returns CDR1 SGHRS and CDR2 YFSETQ. The V gene lost 7 bases and the J gene lost 5 bases, with 21 bases spanning the gap. The CDR3 sequence is 15 residues long.

This clonotype has only a few counts. The chain recombines TRBV6-5 with TRBJ1-5, with D uncertain. Germline V CDR1 and CDR2: MNHEY, SVGAGI. The CDR3 length is 13 residues. Deletions cut 2 bases from V and 9 bases from J, with 11 bases between. The DNA for the CDR3 is TGTGCCAGCAGTTACGGGGAGAAGGGGCCCCAGCATTTT. This translates into CASSYGEKGPQHF.

This clonotype was detected ten times or more. J is TRBJ2-3 and V is TRBV4-3; D unclear. The V and J ends lost 3 bases and 6 bases respectively, with 13 bases between them. Germline-derived CDR1 and CDR2 are LGHNA and YSLEER. This CDR3 region has 14 residues. The CDR3 loop reads CASSHVTHMDTQYF. CDR3 in DNA: TGCGCCAGCAGCCATGTGACGCACATGGATACGCAGTATTTT.